The 23 T cell receptor beta chains presented below share a single source sample, sequenced in a study of blood T cell repertoires in COVID-19. Profiling relied on immunoSEQ multiplex PCR, and the TCRdb table lists in-frame clones only, not all of them. There are some 220,000 clones in the sample; 86% occur only once, and more than 3.5% lies in the top ten. The material sequenced was PBMCs or T cells enriched from blood (not recorded which). The receptors were sampled from a woman aged 40 to 50 with acute COVID-19.

Written as DNA, the CDR3 is TGTGCCAGCACCCCAGGGGACAGGTTGAATGAGCAGTTCTTC. Protein product: CASTPGDRLNEQFF. V gene TRBV9 combines with J gene TRBJ2-1; 8 bases are shared with TRBD1. This CDR3 is built from 14 residues. The V gene's germline CDR1 is SGDLS and CDR2 YYNGEE. V shed 6 bases, J shed 7 bases, and the junction held 9 bases outside the gene matches.

This chain uses TRBV7-9 with TRBJ2-5; maybe TRBD1 (6 bases). The CDR3 totals 14 residues. V lost 5 bases and J 2 bases, leaving 12 bases between the germline ends. Germline CDR1 SEHNR, CDR2 FQNEAQ (reference sequence). CDR3 coding DNA: TGTGCCAGCAGCGCAAGGGACAAGCAAGAGACCCAGTACTTC. Its translation: CASSARDKQETQYF.

The chain uses TRBV13 and TRBJ2-3; tentative D call: TRBD2 (7 bases). Germline loops: CDR1 PRHDT, CDR2 FYEKMQ (reference sequence). This CDR3 region has 15 residues. V was trimmed by 8 bases and J by 1 base, leaving 16 bases between them. CDR3 in DNA: TGTGCCAGCGCGATCGGGGGGCCCCGCACAGATACGCAGTATTTT. It specifies CASAIGGPRTDTQYF.

The chain employs TRBV7-8 and TRBJ1-2; possibly TRBD1 for D (6 bases). In germline, CDR1 is SGHVS, CDR2 FQNEAQ. V was trimmed by 5 bases and J by 5 bases, leaving 18 bases between them. The CDR3 runs 15 residues. In nucleotides, the CDR3 is TGTGCCAGCAGCCCTAGTCAGGGGCGCGGGTATGGCTACACCTTC. Translated, it gives CASSPSQGRGYGYTF.

The chain has TRBV6-2 or TRBV6-3 and TRBJ2-1; TRBD2 agrees at 8 bases. The CDR3 sequence is 15 residues long. Germline-derived CDR1 and CDR2 are MNHEY and SVGEGT. The V gene end was trimmed by 2 bases and the J gene end by 5 bases; junction bases not matched to a gene: 5. CDR3 in DNA: TGTGCCAGCAGTTACCCGGGGGGGAGGGACAATGAGCAGTTCTTC. Amino acids: CASSYPGGRDNEQFF.

This clone came up once. The chain is built from TRBV18 and TRBJ1-1; 9 bases are a match to TRBD1. Unmatched junction bases numbered 6, after V lost 6 bases and J lost 4 bases. The germline gives CDR1 KGHSH, CDR2 LQKENI. The CDR3 totals 14 residues. The CDR3 reads CASSRTGEATEAFF. The CDR3, as DNA: TGTGCCAGCTCGCGGACAGGGGAGGCCACTGAAGCTTTCTTT.

The chain uses TRBV6-2 or TRBV6-3 and TRBJ2-5; 10 nucleotides align to TRBD1. V was clipped by 6 bases and J by 5 bases; unmatched bases: 6. This CDR3 contains 14 residues. The germline V gene has CDR1 MNHEY and CDR2 SVGEGT. CDR3 sequence reads: CASSGTGVFETQYF. CDR3 bases: TGTGCCAGCAGCGGGACAGGGGTATTCGAGACCCAGTACTTC.

The rearrangement uses TRBV19 and TRBJ1-3; TRBD1 agrees at 8 bases. The J segment lost 4 bases and the V segment lost 10 bases, leaving 6 bases of the junction unmatched. Germline loops: CDR1 LNHDA, CDR2 SQIVND (reference sequence). This CDR3 has 13 amino acids. CDR3 sequence (DNA): TGTGCCACCAGGGGGCCTGCCGGAAACACCATATATTTT. Translating it yields CATRGPAGNTIYF. The full variable domain, completed using reference TRBV19 and TRBJ1-3, is DGGITQSPKYLFRKEGQNVTLSCEQNLNHDAMYWYRQDPGQGLRLIYYSQIVNDFQKGDIAEGYSVSREKKESFPLTVTSAQKNPTAFYLCATRGPAGNTIYFGEGSWLTVV.

This clone occurred a few times. The rearrangement uses TRBV9 and TRBJ2-7; TRBD1 is a possible D gene (6 bases). Trimming shortened V by 2 bases and J by 5 bases, and 8 bases separated the two germline ends. In germline, CDR1 is SGDLS, CDR2 YYNGEE. The CDR3 loop spans 12 amino acids. The CDR3 is CASSVGGNEQYF. CDR3 in DNA: TGTGCCAGCAGCGTTGGGGGCAACGAGCAGTACTTC.

V gene TRBV9 combines with J gene TRBJ2-1; 7 bases are a match to TRBD1. V lost 4 bases to trimming and J lost 6 bases; unmatched junction nucleotides: 7. The CDR3 sequence is 14 residues long. Looked up from germline, CDR1 is SGDLS and CDR2 is YYNGEE. The CDR3 DNA is TGTGCCAGCAGCCCCCAGACAGGGCCCAATGAGCAGTTCTTC. Translating gives CASSPQTGPNEQFF. Using reference TRBV9 and TRBJ2-1 for the parts outside the CDR3, the full variable domain is DSGVTQTPKHLITATGQRVTLRCSPRSGDLSVYWYQQSLDQGLQFLIQYYNGEERAKGNILERFSAQQFPDLHSELNLSSLELGDSALYFCASSPQTGPNEQFFGPGTRLTVL.

The genes are TRBV7-6 and TRBJ1-1; 7 bases are shared with TRBD1. The CDR3 is made up of 15 amino acids. CDR1 and CDR2 from the germline V gene are SGHVS and FNYEAQ. The V and J ends lost 2 bases and 7 bases, in that order; junction bases with no gene match: 10. The chain's CDR3 is CASSLSAGGRGEAFF. CDR3 bases: TGTGCCAGCAGCTTATCGGCAGGGGGTCGCGGTGAAGCTTTCTTT.

The gene calls are TRBV3-1 (or the pseudogene TRBV3-2) and TRBJ1-2, with D perhaps TRBD1 (6 bases). Germline values: CDR1 LGHDT, CDR2 YNNKEL (reference sequence). This CDR3 has 17 amino acids. Between the trimmed V and J ends, which lost 0 bases and 4 bases, there was a span of 18 bases. The CDR3 nucleotides read TGTGCCAGCAGCCAAGACCCTACAGGGCCTGAACGCTATGGCTACACCTTC. Its protein is CASSQDPTGPERYGYTF.

The genes are TRBV5-1 and TRBJ1-1; D not certain. Germline CDR1 and CDR2: SGHRS and YFSETQ. Trimming pared 2 bases from V and 0 bases from J, leaving 11 bases between. This CDR3 spans 15 amino acids. CDR3 sequence reads: CASSFFSSLNTEAFF. The CDR3 nucleotides are TGCGCCAGCAGCTTTTTTTCGAGCCTGAACACTGAAGCTTTCTTT.

The J gene is TRBJ2-1, the V gene TRBV9; 10 bases map to TRBD1. The germline CDR1 and CDR2 sequences are SGDLS and YYNGEE. V dropped 1 base and J dropped 8; count of bases not matched to a gene: 9. The CDR3 is 16 residues long. CDR3 protein: CASSVSKDRGVHEQFF. CDR3 sequence (DNA): TGTGCCAGCAGCGTAAGTAAGGACAGGGGGGTTCATGAGCAGTTCTTC.

This clone occurred once. The gene calls are TRBV5-1 and TRBJ2-3; 8 bases match TRBD1. J lost 2 bases, V lost 4 bases, and 9 bases had no gene match. The CDR3 is 16 residues long. Germline CDR1 SGHRS, CDR2 YFSETQ. The CDR3 region has the DNA TGCGCCAGCAGCCGGGGACAGGCAGACCCCACAGATACGCAGTATTTT. Amino acids: CASSRGQADPTDTQYF.

This clone has a handful of counts. J is TRBJ1-2 and V is TRBV7-2, with D perhaps matching TRBD1 (6 bases). This CDR3 region has 14 residues. The germline V and J ends were trimmed by 1 base and 8 bases, with 14 bases remaining between them. The germline V gene has CDR1 SGHTA and CDR2 FQGNSA. The CDR3 DNA follows: TGTGCCAGCAGCTTAGGTGGGGGGGCGAAAGGCTACACCTTC. This encodes CASSLGGGAKGYTF. The full variable domain, with the rest looked up from reference TRBV7-2 and TRBJ1-2, is GAGVSQSPSNKVTEKGKDVELRCDPISGHTALYWYRQSLGQGLEFLIYFQGNSAPDKSGLPSDRFSAERTGGSVSTLTIQRTQQEDSAVYLCASSLGGGAKGYTFGSGTRLTVV.

V usage is TRBV3-1 (or the pseudogene TRBV3-2) and J usage is TRBJ1-5, with D unresolved. Trimming shortened V by 1 base and J by 5 bases, and 36 bases separated the two germline ends. CDR1 LGHDT and CDR2 YNNKEL come from the germline V gene (reference sequence). The CDR3 loop spans 23 amino acids. The CDR3 loop reads CASSQGSQPAGLLGSVEDQPQHF. Written as DNA, the CDR3 is TGTGCCAGCAGCCAAGGGAGCCAGCCCGCAGGCCTTTTGGGGAGTGTAGAAGATCAGCCCCAGCATTTT.

The genes are TRBV24-1 and TRBJ1-1; 12 bases line up with TRBD1. The CDR3 length is 16 residues. In germline, CDR1 is KGHDR, CDR2 SFDVKD. The J segment lost 5 bases and the V segment lost 7 bases, leaving 10 bases of the junction unmatched. This CDR3 reads CATRSGTGGGRTEAFF. CDR3 sequence (DNA): TGTGCCACCAGATCCGGGACAGGGGGCGGAAGAACTGAAGCTTTCTTT.

The V and J genes are TRBV5-1 and TRBJ1-1; a weak D match, TRBD1 (5 bases). Looked up from germline, CDR1 is SGHRS and CDR2 is YFSETQ. The length of the CDR3 is 14 residues. V was clipped by 0 bases and J by 4 bases, with 10 bases between them. This CDR3 reads CASSLGQLGTEAFF. For the CDR3, the DNA is TGCGCCAGCAGCTTGGGACAGCTGGGCACTGAAGCTTTCTTT.

This clone was seen a single time. The V and J genes are TRBV5-5 and TRBJ2-2; 11 bases line up with TRBD1. Per the germline V gene, CDR1 is SGHKS and CDR2 is YYEKEE (reference sequence). Trimming removed 4 bases from V and 0 bases from J; junction bases left unmatched: 2. The CDR3 is 16 residues long. The DNA for the CDR3 is TGTGCCAGCAGCCCGGGACAGGGGGCGAACACCGGGGAGCTGTTTTTT. This sequence encodes CASSPGQGANTGELFF. Full variable domain (outside the CDR3, taken from reference TRBV5-5 and TRBJ2-2): DAGVTQSPTHLIKTRGQQVTLRCSPISGHKSVSWYQQVLGQGPQFIFQYYEKEERGRGNFPDRFSARQFPNYSSELNVNALLLGDSALYLCASSPGQGANTGELFFGEGSRLTVL.

V gene TRBV6-2 or TRBV6-3 combines with J gene TRBJ2-7; a weak D match, TRBD2 (5 bases). V shed 2 bases and J shed 7 bases, with 9 bases lying between them. The CDR3 spans 12 residues. Germline V gene lookup returns CDR1 MNHEY and CDR2 SVGEGT. CDR3 in amino acids: CASSYPRLEQYF. As DNA, the CDR3 is TGTGCCAGCAGTTACCCTAGACTAGAGCAGTACTTC.

The rearrangement uses TRBV4-3 and TRBJ2-1; 9 positions match TRBD1. In germline, CDR1 is LGHNA, CDR2 YSLEER. V gave up 2 bases and J gave up 8 bases; unmatched junction bases: 7. The CDR3 has 15 residues. CDR3 nucleotide sequence: TGCGCCAGCAGCCAAACAGGGGGCAAAAGGTATGAGCAGTTCTTC. Encoded protein: CASSQTGGKRYEQFF.

This clone is a singleton in its sample. The rearrangement uses TRBV5-1 and TRBJ1-3; no firm D call. The V gene's germline CDR1 is SGHRS and CDR2 YFSETQ. This CDR3 comprises 15 residues. The germline V and J ends were trimmed by 5 bases and 0 bases, with 12 bases remaining between them. In DNA form, the CDR3 reads TGCGCCAGCAGGGGAGGTTCTGACTCTGGAAACACCATATATTTT. Translated: CASRGGSDSGNTIYF.